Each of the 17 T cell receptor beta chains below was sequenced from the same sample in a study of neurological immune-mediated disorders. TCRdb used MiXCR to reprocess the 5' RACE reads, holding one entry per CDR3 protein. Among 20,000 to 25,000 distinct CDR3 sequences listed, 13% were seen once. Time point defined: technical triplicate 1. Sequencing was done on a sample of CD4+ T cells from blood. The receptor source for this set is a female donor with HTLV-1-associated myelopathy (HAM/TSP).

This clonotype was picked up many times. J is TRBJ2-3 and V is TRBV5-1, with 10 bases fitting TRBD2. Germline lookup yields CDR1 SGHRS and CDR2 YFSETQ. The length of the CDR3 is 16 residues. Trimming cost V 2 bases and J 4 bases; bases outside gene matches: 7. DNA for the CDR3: TGCGCCAGCAGCTTACTAAGCGGGGGGGGCGCAGATACGCAGTATTTT. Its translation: CASSLLSGGGADTQYF.

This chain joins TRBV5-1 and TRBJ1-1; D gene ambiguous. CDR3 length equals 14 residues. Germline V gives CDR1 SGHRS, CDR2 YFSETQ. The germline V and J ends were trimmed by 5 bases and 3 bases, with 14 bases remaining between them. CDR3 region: CASSVNSGDTEAFF. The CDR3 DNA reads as TGCGCCAGCAGTGTCAACTCTGGGGACACTGAAGCTTTCTTT.

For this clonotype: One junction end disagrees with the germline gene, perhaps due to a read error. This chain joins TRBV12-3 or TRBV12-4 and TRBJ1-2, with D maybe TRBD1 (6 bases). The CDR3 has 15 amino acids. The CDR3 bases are TGTGCCAGCAGTTTGGGGGCGGGGGGCAACTATGTCTACACCTTC. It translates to CASSLGAGGNYVYTF.

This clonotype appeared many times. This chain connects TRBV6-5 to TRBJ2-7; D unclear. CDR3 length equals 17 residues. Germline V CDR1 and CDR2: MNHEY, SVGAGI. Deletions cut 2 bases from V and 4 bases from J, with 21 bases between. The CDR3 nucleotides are TGTGCCAGCAGTTACCCCCCAGGTCGGCACAAGTCGTACGAGCAGTACTTC. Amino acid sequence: CASSYPPGRHKSYEQYF.

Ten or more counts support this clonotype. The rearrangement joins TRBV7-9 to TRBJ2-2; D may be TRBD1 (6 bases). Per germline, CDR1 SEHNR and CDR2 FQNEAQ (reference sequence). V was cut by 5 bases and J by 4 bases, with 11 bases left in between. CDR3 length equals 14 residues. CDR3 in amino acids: CASSRGQSTGELFF. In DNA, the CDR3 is TGTGCCAGCAGCCGCGGACAGAGCACCGGGGAGCTGTTTTTT.

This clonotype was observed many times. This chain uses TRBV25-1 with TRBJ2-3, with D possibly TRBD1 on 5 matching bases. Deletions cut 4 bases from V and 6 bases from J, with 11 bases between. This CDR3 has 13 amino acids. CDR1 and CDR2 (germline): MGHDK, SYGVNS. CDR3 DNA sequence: TGTGCCAGCAGTGTACCAGGGATTGATACGCAGTATTTT. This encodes CASSVPGIDTQYF.

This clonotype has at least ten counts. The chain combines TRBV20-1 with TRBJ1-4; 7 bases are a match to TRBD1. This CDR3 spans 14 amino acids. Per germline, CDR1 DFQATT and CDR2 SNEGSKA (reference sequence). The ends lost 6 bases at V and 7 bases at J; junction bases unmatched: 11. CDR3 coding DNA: TGCAGTGCGTACCACAACAGGGGCGGTGAAAAACTGTTTTTT. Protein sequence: CSAYHNRGGEKLFF.

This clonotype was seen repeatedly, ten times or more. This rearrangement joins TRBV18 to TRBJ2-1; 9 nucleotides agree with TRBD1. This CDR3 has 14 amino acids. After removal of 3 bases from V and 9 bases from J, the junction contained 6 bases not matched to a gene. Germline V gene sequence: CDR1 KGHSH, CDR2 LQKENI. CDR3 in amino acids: CASSPRTGDGEQFF. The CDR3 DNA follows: TGTGCCAGCTCACCGAGGACAGGGGATGGTGAGCAGTTCTTC.

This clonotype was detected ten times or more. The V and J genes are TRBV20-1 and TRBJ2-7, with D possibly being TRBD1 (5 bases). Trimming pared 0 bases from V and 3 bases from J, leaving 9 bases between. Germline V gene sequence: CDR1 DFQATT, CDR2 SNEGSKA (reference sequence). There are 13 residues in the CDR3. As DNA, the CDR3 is TGCAGTGCTAGAGATGGTAGGGGCTACGAGCAGTACTTC. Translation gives CSARDGRGYEQYF.

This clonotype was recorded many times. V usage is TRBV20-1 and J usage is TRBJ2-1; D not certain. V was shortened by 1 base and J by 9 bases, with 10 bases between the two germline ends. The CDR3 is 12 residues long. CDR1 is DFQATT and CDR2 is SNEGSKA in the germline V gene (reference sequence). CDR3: CSARGTYLEQFF. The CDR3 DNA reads TGCAGTGCTAGAGGGACCTACCTTGAGCAGTTCTTC.

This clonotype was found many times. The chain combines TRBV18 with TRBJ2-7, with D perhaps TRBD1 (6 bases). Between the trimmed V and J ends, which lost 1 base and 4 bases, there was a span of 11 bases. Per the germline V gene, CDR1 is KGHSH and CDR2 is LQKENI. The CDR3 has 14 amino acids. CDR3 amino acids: CASSPQTGLYEQYF. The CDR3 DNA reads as TGTGCCAGCTCACCACAAACAGGGTTGTACGAGCAGTACTTC.

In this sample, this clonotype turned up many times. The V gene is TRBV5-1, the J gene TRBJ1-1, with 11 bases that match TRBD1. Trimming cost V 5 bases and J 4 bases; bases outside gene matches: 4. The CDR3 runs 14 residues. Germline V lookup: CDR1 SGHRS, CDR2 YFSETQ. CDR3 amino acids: CASSTGTGGTEAFF. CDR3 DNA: TGCGCCAGCAGTACCGGGACAGGGGGCACTGAAGCTTTCTTT.

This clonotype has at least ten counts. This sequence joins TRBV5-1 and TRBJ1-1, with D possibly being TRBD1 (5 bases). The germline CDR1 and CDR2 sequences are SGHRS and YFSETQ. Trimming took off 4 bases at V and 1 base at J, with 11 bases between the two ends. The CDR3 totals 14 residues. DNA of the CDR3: TGCGCCAGCAGCCGCTCGGGGGAGAACACTGAAGCTTTCTTT. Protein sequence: CASSRSGENTEAFF.

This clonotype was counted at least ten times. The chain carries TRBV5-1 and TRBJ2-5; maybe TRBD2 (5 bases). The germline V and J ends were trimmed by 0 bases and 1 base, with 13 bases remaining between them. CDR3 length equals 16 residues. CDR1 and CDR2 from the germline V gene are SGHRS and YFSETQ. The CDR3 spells CASSLGGQDAQETQYF. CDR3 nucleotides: TGCGCCAGCAGCTTGGGAGGGCAGGACGCCCAAGAGACCCAGTACTTC.

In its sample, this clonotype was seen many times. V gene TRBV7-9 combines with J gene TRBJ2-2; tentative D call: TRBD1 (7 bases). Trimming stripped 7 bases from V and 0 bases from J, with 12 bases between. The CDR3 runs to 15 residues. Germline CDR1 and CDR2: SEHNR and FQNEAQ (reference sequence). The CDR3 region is CASISGGTNTGELFF. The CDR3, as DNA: TGTGCCAGCATATCAGGGGGGACGAACACCGGGGAGCTGTTTTTT.

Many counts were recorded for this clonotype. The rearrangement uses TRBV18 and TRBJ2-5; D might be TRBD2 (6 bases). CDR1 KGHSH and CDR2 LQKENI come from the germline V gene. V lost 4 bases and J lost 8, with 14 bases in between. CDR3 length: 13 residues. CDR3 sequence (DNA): TGTGCCAGCTCACTCGACCCGGGGGAAACCCAGTACTTC. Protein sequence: CASSLDPGETQYF.

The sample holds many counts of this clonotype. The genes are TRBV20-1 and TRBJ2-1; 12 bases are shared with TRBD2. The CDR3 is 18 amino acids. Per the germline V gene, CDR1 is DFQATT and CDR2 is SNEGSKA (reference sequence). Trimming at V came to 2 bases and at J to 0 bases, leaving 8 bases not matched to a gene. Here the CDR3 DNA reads TGCAGTGCTAGATCGCCCTGGACTAGCGGGAACTCCTACAATGAGCAGTTCTTC. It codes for CSARSPWTSGNSYNEQFF.